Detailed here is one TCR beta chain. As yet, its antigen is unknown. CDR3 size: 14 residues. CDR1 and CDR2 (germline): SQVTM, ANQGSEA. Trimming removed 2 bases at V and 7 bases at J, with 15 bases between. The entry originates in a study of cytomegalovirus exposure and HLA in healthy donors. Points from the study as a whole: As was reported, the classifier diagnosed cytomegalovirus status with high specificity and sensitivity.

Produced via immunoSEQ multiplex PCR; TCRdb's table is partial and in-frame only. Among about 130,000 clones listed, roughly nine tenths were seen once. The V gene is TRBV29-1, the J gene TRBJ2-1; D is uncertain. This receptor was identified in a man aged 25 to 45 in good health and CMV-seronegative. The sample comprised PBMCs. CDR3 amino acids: CSVERRGYGNEQFF. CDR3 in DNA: TGCAGCGTTGAAAGGCGTGGGTACGGGAATGAGCAGTTCTTC.